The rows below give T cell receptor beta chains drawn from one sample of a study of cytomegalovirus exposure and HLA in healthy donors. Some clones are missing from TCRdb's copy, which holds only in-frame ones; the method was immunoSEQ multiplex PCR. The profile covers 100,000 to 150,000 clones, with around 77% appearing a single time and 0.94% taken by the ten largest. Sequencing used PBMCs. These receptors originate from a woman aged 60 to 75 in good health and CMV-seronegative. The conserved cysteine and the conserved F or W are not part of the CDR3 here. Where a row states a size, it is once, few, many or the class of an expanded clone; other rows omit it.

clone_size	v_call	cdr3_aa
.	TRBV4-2	ASSQDHERGIIYGYT
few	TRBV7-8	ASSLDRNNQPQH
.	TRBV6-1	ASSLGGTAYGYT
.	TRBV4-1	TSSQDYTANQPQH
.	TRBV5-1	ASSLAASSMNTEAF
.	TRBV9	ASSVSLNYGYT
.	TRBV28	ASRRLGQGGGYT
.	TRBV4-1	ASSQGRNLLGDGYT
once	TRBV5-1	ASSPLAGTDTQY
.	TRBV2	ASRGYRGETEAF
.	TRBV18	ASSKGQGARPGANVLT
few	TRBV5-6	ASSLVGSTEAF
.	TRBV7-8	ASSLAGLAGGIYEQY
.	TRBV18	ASSLDGINTEAF
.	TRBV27	ASSLSGSPGNTIY
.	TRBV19	ASRWPLPNYGYT
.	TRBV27	ASSPLDRVGYGYT
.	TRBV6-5	ASSWNRQSPYNEQF
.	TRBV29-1	SVGTGGQPQH
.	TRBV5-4	ASSHSSSTEQF
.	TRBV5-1	ASSWGTELNEQY
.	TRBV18	ASSAGLAGATEQF
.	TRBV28	ASSLPGQGFGANVLT
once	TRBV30	AWRHSTKGSHEAF
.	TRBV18	ASSSSADSNQPQH
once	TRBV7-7	ASSLFTGDTEAF
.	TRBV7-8	ASSAQQGTRSGANVLT
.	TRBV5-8	ASSRGSSSSNTGELF
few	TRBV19	ASSWLRSSYNEQF
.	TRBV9	ASSVAGESYNEQF
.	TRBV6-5	ASREQGVAKNIQY